This TCR beta chain was sequenced in a study of blood T cell repertoires in COVID-19. About the research overall: PBMCs, B-cell-depleted T cells, or T cells were the source of the cDNA or gDNA that made up the material.

The CDR3 runs 14 residues. The V end lost 0 bases, the J end lost 8 bases, and 11 bases lay between the germline ends. Germline CDR1 is SGHRS and CDR2 is YFSETQ. Per the original data handling: It was from reference gene primer amplification that nucleated cell counts were estimated. Measured with immunoSEQ multiplex PCR; TCRdb has only the in-frame clones, and not every one. The V and J calls and clone size were taken over from that table, and D and trimming were inferred from the DNA. The table lists 280,000 or so clones, roughly four fifths of them singletons, with approximately 10% in the top ten.

This clonotype originated in a woman between 45 and 60 years old who had recovered from COVID-19. The sample consisted of peripheral blood. The V call is TRBV5-1, the J call TRBJ1-4; D possibly corresponds to TRBD1 (6 bases). DNA for the CDR3: TGCGCCAGCAGCTTGGAAAGGGGGGGCGAAAAACTGTTTTTT. Amino acids: CASSLERGGEKLFF.